This entry lists 3 T cell receptor beta chains sequenced from one sample in a study of siplizumab effects on memory and regulatory T cells. The method was immunoSEQ multiplex PCR; TCRdb's version includes in-frame clones alone and lacks a portion of them. The sample includes around 110,000 clones, about 95% seen only once; the top ten take approximately 1.8%. The sample consisted of non-Treg CD4+ T cells sorted from blood. The receptors shown here come from a human donor in good health.

This chain connects TRBV19 to TRBJ1-5, with a tentative D call TRBD1 (6 bases). The CDR3 extends over 20 amino acids. Germline CDR1 and CDR2: LNHDA and SQIVND (reference sequence). Between the trimmed V and J ends, which lost 7 bases and 0 bases, there was a span of 28 bases. The chain's CDR3 is CASTFRPGQGMGYSNQPQHF. The CDR3 region has the DNA TGTGCCAGTACCTTTCGTCCGGGACAAGGAATGGGGTATAGCAATCAGCCCCAGCATTTT.

The chain carries TRBV7-3 and TRBJ2-1; D remains unclear. There are 13 residues in the CDR3. Germline V CDR1 and CDR2: SGHTA, FQGTGA. V gave up 4 bases and J gave up 6 bases, with 10 bases separating them. CDR3 residues: CASSSRAPNEQFF. DNA for the CDR3: TGTGCCAGCAGCTCCCGCGCCCCCAATGAGCAGTTCTTC.

Regarding this clone: One end of the junction fails to match germline, which may point to a read error. The rearrangement joins TRBV7-9 to TRBJ1-1; D gene uncertain. From germline, CDR1 is SEHNR and CDR2 FQNEAQ (reference sequence). The length of the CDR3 is 10 residues. This CDR3 reads CAGSGNVAFF. The CDR3 DNA is TGTGCCGGCAGCGGCAACGTAGCTTTCTTT.